In its sample, the clone carrying this T cell receptor (beta chain) was seen once. Its antigen is unknown. This record comes from a study of shared clonotypes between healthy human individuals. Overall study context: Each donor's CD8 memory used one plate, CD8 naive two, each CD4 subset three.

Sequenced by immunoSEQ multiplex PCR; TCRdb stores in-frame clones only, minus some. The table has around 1.9 million clones, 80% to 95% seen once. Selected positively for CCR7 and CD45RO-negative, naive CD8 cells excluded terminally differentiated effector memory CD45RA+ cells. Study results and limitations: Investigators collected only blood, and repertoires in tissues likely differ.

Sequencing input: naive CD8+ T cells from PBMCs. The source of this sequence is a man between 18 and 35 years old in good health. Some clones in this sample may be carry-over from other donors' samples.

The CDR3 is CASSESRDSPYEQYF. The DNA for the CDR3 is TGTGCCAGCAGTGAATCCCGGGACAGCCCCTACGAGCAGTACTTC. The chain combines TRBV6-1 with TRBJ2-7; 7 nucleotides line up with TRBD1. Germline V gene data show CDR1 as MNHNS and CDR2 as SASEGT. With 2 bases clipped from V and 2 bases from J, the junction kept 6 bases outside the gene matches. The CDR3 length is 15 residues.